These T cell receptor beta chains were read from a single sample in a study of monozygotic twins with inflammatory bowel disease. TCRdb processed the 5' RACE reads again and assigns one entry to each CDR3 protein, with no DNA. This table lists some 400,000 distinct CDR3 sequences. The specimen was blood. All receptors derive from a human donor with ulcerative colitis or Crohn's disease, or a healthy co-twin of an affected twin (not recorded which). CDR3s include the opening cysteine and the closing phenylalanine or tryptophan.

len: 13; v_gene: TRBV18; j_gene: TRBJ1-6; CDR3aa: CASGGVGGSPLHF
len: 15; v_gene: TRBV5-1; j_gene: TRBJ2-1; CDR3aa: CASSPELAGGNEQFF
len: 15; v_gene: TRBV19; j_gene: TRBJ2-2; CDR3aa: CASSIYGSRTGELFF
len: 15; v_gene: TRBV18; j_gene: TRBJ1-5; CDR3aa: CASSPVGSGNQPQHF
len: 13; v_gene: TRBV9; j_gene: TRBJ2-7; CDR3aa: CASSVERQGPPLF
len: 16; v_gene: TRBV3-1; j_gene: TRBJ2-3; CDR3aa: CASSQLSSGSTDTQYF
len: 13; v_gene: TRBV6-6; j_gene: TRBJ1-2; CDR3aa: CASGDIGDYGYTF
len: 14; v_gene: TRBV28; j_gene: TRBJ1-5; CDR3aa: CASSLGTGSQPQHF
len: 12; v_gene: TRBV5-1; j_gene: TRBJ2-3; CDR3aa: CASSLIADTQYF
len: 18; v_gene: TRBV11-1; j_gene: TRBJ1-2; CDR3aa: CASSSYKGSTGGAYGYTF
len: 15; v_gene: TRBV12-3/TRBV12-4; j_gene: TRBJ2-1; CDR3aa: CASRHLAGGYNEQFF
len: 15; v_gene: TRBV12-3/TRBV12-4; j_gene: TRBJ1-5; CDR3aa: CASRRTGNSNQPQHF
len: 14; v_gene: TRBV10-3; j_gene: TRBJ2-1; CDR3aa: CATWTSGTYNEQFF
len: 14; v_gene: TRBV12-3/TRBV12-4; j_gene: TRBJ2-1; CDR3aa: CASSRQEAYNEQFF
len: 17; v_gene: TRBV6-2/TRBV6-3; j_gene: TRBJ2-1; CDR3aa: CASSYPPIAGKNNEQFF
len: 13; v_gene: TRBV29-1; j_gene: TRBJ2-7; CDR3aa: CSVETQAAYEQYF
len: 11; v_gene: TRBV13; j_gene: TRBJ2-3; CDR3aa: CASSSTGGLYF
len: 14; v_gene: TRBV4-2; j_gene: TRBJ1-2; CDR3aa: CASSQLTGHYGYTF
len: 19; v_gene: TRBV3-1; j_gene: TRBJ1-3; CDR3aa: CASSQDFWRRGSSGNTIYF
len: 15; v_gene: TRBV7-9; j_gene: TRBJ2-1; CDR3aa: CASSLAVGGLPEQFF
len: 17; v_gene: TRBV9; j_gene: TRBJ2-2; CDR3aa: CASSGRGQGVSTGELFF
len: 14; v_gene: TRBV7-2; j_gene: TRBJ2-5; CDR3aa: CASSSGTRGETQYF
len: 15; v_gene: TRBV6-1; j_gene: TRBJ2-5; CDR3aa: CASSDRELGQETQYF
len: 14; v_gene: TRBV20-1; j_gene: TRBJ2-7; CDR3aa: CSARDERGGYEQYF
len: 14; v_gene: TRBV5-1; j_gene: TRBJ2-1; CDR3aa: CASSFLARVSEQFF
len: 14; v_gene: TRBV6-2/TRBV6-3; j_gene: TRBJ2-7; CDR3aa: CASTSRQDSYEQYF
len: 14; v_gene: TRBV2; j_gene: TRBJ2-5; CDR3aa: CASRYTGGIETQYF
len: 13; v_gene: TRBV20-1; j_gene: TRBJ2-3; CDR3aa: CSANGGRTDTQYF
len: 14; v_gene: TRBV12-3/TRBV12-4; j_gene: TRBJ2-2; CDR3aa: CASSSGTSAGELFF
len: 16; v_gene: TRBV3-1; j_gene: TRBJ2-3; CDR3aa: CASSYATSGGTDTQYF
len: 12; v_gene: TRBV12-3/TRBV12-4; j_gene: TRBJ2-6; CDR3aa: CASSLGANVLTF
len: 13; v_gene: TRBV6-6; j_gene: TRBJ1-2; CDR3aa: CASSYSGAGGYTF
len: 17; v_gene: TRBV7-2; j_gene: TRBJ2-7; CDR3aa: CASSFTDSGGASYEQYF
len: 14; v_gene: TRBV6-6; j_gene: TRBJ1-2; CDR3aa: CASSYTGDIGGYTF
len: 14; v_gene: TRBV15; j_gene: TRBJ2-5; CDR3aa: CATSGAQEGETQYF
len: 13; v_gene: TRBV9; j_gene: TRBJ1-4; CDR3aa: CASSTDRDEKLFF
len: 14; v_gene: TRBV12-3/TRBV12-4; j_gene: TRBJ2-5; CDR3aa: CASSLRTRGETQYF
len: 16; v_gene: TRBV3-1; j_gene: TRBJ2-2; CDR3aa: CASSQGSGGARGELFF
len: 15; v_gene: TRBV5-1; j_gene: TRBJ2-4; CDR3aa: CASSLGSGRENIQYF
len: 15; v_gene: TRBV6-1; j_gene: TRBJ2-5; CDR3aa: CASSPGTSEQETQYF